A single sample gave rise to the 7 T cell receptor beta chains below, sequenced in a study of blood T cell repertoires in COVID-19. Here immunoSEQ multiplex PCR was the method, and the copy in TCRdb shows in-frame clones only, minus some. The sample comprises a few hundred thousand clones, around nine tenths of which are singletons, and approximately 9.8% rests with the top ten. The sample comprised peripheral blood. All receptors derive from a man aged 35 to 55 who had recovered from COVID-19.

This clone was seen once. This chain connects TRBV5-5 to TRBJ2-3; 7 bases fit TRBD1. After removal of 5 bases from V and 4 bases from J, the junction contained 10 bases not matched to a gene. Germline V gene sequence: CDR1 SGHKS, CDR2 YYEKEE (reference sequence). The CDR3 consists of 15 residues. CDR3 residues: CASRPGQHLPDTQYF. The CDR3 DNA is TGTGCCAGCAGGCCGGGACAGCATCTCCCAGATACGCAGTATTTT.

The table lists this clone with a count of one. The V call is TRBV15, the J call TRBJ2-1, with a weak D call TRBD1 (6 bases). Trimming shortened V by 0 bases and J by 8 bases, and 14 bases separated the two germline ends. CDR1 and CDR2 (germline): LNHNV, YYDKDF (reference sequence). This CDR3 region has 15 residues. CDR3 DNA sequence: TGTGCCACCAGCAGAGATAACAGGGAAACGGATGAGCAGTTCTTC. It codes for CATSRDNRETDEQFF.

CDR3 coding DNA: TGTGCCAGCACCCTTGGGGGACGGGCGGGGGCAGATACGCAGTATTTT. This encodes CASTLGGRAGADTQYF. This chain joins TRBV5-4 and TRBJ2-3; 7 bases are shared with TRBD2. This CDR3 region has 16 residues. Trimming removed 6 bases from V and 4 bases from J; junction bases left unmatched: 14. Germline CDR1 is SGHNT and CDR2 is YYREEE (reference sequence). Full variable domain (outside the CDR3, taken from reference TRBV5-4 and TRBJ2-3): ETGVTQSPTHLIKTRGQQVTLRCSSQSGHNTVSWYQQALGQGPQFIFQYYREEENGRGNFPPRFSGLQFPNYSSELNVNALELDDSALYLCASTLGGRAGADTQYFGPGTRLTVL.

The chain uses TRBV5-1 and TRBJ1-1; TRBD1 might be the D (6 bases). The CDR3 runs to 15 residues. Looked up from germline, CDR1 is SGHRS and CDR2 is YFSETQ. Trimming shortened V by 4 bases and J by 1 base, and 14 bases separated the two germline ends. CDR3 DNA sequence: TGCGCCAGCAGCCTAGAGGGACATAAGAACACTGAAGCTTTCTTT. Translation: CASSLEGHKNTEAFF.

The V call is TRBV7-3, the J call TRBJ2-3; D is unresolved. The CDR3 runs to 13 residues. V was trimmed by 2 bases and J by 6 bases, leaving 9 bases between them. Germline CDR1 SGHTA, CDR2 FQGTGA. The CDR3 DNA is TGTGCCAGCAGCTTAGGTGCCAGGGATACGCAGTATTTT. Amino acids: CASSLGARDTQYF.

The chain carries TRBV15 and TRBJ2-7, with 9 bases lining up with TRBD2. The germline gives CDR1 LNHNV, CDR2 YYDKDF (reference sequence). The CDR3 has 16 amino acids. The junction had 8 bases not matched to a gene; V was cut back by 1 base and J by 4 bases. The CDR3: CATSRGETSGRYEQYF. The CDR3 region has the DNA TGTGCCACCAGCAGAGGGGAGACTAGCGGCCGGTACGAGCAGTACTTC.

The chain carries TRBV9 and TRBJ1-1; 7 bases align to TRBD1. Germline lookup yields CDR1 SGDLS and CDR2 YYNGEE. The V and J ends lost 4 bases and 0 bases, in that order; junction bases with no gene match: 6. The CDR3 consists of 15 residues. The CDR3 nucleotides are TGTGCCAGCAGCCGACAGGGAGTCCTGAACACTGAAGCTTTCTTT. This encodes CASSRQGVLNTEAFF.